The rows below give T cell receptor beta chains drawn from one sample of a study of patients and donors after allogeneic stem cell transplantation. Using its own MiXCR run on the RT-PCR reads, TCRdb lists one record per CDR3 protein. The sample includes more than 850,000 distinct CDR3 sequences, roughly 18% seen only once; the top ten take 5% to 7.5%. The sequencing input was blood, either unsorted or a sorted T cell fraction (not recorded which). Receptors were obtained from a human donor who was either an allogeneic HSCT recipient or a stem cell or donor lymphocyte infusion donor (not recorded which). It is not recorded whose cells these are; they may come from a transplant donor. Both conserved end residues are part of each CDR3.

j_gene | v_gene | CDR3aa
TRBJ2-6 | TRBV4-3 | CASSQDLRNSGANVLTF
TRBJ2-7 | TRBV2 | CASSLIQTGGYSYEQYF
TRBJ1-2 | TRBV27 | CASIDAGTEANYGYTF
TRBJ2-1 | TRBV12-3/TRBV12-4 | CASSLGPSGGPNNEQFF
TRBJ2-5 | TRBV7-9 | CASSSPLPEETQYF
TRBJ1-1 | TRBV12-3/TRBV12-4 | CASSLHLNTEAFF
TRBJ2-5 | TRBV5-1 | CASSLAPSGGETQYF
TRBJ1-2 | TRBV12-3/TRBV12-4 | CASEGRGFLSSYGYTF
TRBJ1-5 | TRBV6-6 | CASSYGGSQPQHF
TRBJ1-5 | TRBV15 | CATSRDIWNQPQHF
TRBJ2-4 | TRBV5-1 | CASSSVIENIQYF
TRBJ1-2 | TRBV25-1 | CASSDHLWNYGYTF
TRBJ1-1 | TRBV12-3/TRBV12-4 | CASSFSVGEAFF
TRBJ1-1 | TRBV2 | CASEWGTLNTEAFF
TRBJ2-1 | TRBV6-1 | CASTRGGQSHNEQFF
TRBJ1-5 | TRBV5-1 | CASSLEPQHF
TRBJ2-5 | TRBV9 | CASSGSGTKETQYF
TRBJ2-4 | TRBV12-3/TRBV12-4 | CASSTRVENQYF
TRBJ1-5 | TRBV20-1 | CSARDKSYSNQPQHF
TRBJ1-2 | TRBV5-1 | CASSLAGGGGYGYTF
TRBJ1-1 | TRBV6-5 | CASSSDRLAGTEAFF
TRBJ1-2 | TRBV12-3/TRBV12-4 | CASSLDRVRKNGYTF
TRBJ1-4 | TRBV4-2 | CASSQQQGVGEKLFF
TRBJ1-5 | TRBV4-2 | CASSQVAGISNQPQHF
TRBJ2-1 | TRBV5-1 | CASSWDRLNEQFF
TRBJ2-1 | TRBV11-2 | CASSLGVLAGTWVDEQFF
TRBJ2-7 | TRBV12-3/TRBV12-4 | CASSLQGAKTYEQYF
TRBJ1-3 | TRBV7-2 | CASSPLGTVKTGNTIYF
TRBJ2-6 | TRBV6-2/TRBV6-3 | CASTPRETGGVGANVLTF
TRBJ2-2 | TRBV27 | CASRGLAGGLGELFF
TRBJ2-2 | TRBV4-3 | CASSQGTNTGELFF
TRBJ2-7 | TRBV11-1 | CASSSHYSGTRGPFTYEQYF
TRBJ2-1 | TRBV24-1 | CATSALSTSGTEDEQFF
TRBJ2-1 | TRBV11-2 | CASSSYSGVSYNEQFF
TRBJ2-7 | TRBV6-1 | CASNPGPSYEQYF
TRBJ2-3 | TRBV5-1 | CASSLRPSGATSTDTQYF
TRBJ2-2 | TRBV7-3 | CASSFRTGSNTGELFF
TRBJ2-7 | TRBV12-3/TRBV12-4 | CASSFLWERGDYEQYF
TRBJ2-1 | TRBV7-9 | CASLRTSTTYNEQFF
TRBJ2-4 | TRBV6-5 | CASSYPGGNIQYF
TRBJ2-7 | TRBV11-3 | CASSSLPASYEQYF
TRBJ2-3 | TRBV29-1 | CSVAPGQGITDTQYF
TRBJ1-1 | TRBV20-1 | CKASRRTGYTEAFF
TRBJ2-7 | TRBV5-1 | CASSSTRGLGYEQYF
TRBJ2-1 | TRBV4-1 | CASSQDQVGTGYVDEQFF
TRBJ2-1 | TRBV4-3 | CASSQRHRSGGANEQFF
TRBJ1-5 | TRBV27 | CASGLTGGSSNQPQHF
TRBJ1-5 | TRBV12-3/TRBV12-4 | CASNPRLGGFAQPQHF
TRBJ2-7 | TRBV10-3 | CAIGTGTGLNEQYF
TRBJ1-1 | TRBV5-1 | CASTRTGRNTEAFF
TRBJ1-5 | TRBV20-1 | CSARLLEGAYQPQHF
TRBJ1-1 | TRBV7-9 | CASSLDEHRNTEAFF
TRBJ1-1 | TRBV7-2 | CASSSPRPGQRAEAFF
TRBJ2-2 | TRBV4-2 | CASSQGDGGNTGELFF
TRBJ2-7 | TRBV19 | CASSTGLAGVGSYEQYF
TRBJ2-1 | TRBV6-5 | CASSYPTSGGGGEQFF
TRBJ2-3 | TRBV5-8 | CASSPDLRSTDTQYF